A single sample is the source of the 11 T cell receptor beta chains below, sequenced in a study of T cell changes during pregnancy in multiple sclerosis. The table came from immunoSEQ multiplex PCR; TCRdb's copy has only in-frame clones and leaves some out. The data contain tens of thousands of clones, less than 95% of them seen just once; the ten biggest clones take up around 2%. This specimen consisted of peripheral blood, obtained in the first trimester of pregnancy. These receptors were taken from a female donor in good health, enrolled as a control in a pregnancy study.

The chain has TRBV7-6 and TRBJ2-2; 9 nucleotides line up with TRBD2. Per germline, CDR1 SGHVS and CDR2 FNYEAQ. V gave up 5 bases and J gave up 10 bases; unmatched junction bases: 11. The CDR3 runs to 15 residues. CDR3 coding DNA: TGTGCCAGCAGCCACCCATATAGCGGGGGTGTGGAGCTGTTTTTT. Translation gives CASSHPYSGGVELFF.

The V call is TRBV30, the J call TRBJ1-5; 7 bases match TRBD1. Germline CDR1 GTSNPN, CDR2 SVGIG (reference sequence). V dropped 7 bases and J dropped 6; count of bases not matched to a gene: 6. This CDR3 is built from 12 residues. DNA of the CDR3: TGTGCCTCAAGGGGGCCGGGTCAGCCCCAGCATTTT. This sequence encodes CASRGPGQPQHF.

The chain joins TRBV5-1 to TRBJ1-4; 7 nucleotides align to TRBD1. J gave up 0 bases and V 3 bases, and 5 bases lay outside the gene matches. The CDR3 sequence is 16 residues long. Germline V gene data show CDR1 as SGHRS and CDR2 as YFSETQ. This chain's CDR3 is CASSSGQPATNEKLFF. CDR3 nucleotides: TGCGCCAGCAGCTCGGGACAGCCTGCAACTAATGAAAAACTGTTTTTT.

This rearrangement joins TRBV18 to TRBJ2-1; 9 nucleotides line up with TRBD1. V trimming: 6 bases; J trimming: 9 bases; junction bases outside the gene matches: 9. From germline, CDR1 is KGHSH and CDR2 LQKENI. The CDR3 loop spans 14 amino acids. The CDR3 DNA reads as TGTGCCAGCTCCTACGGCACAGGGGGCATTGAGCAGTTCTTC. It codes for CASSYGTGGIEQFF.

The CDR3 sequence is CASSFLMLRGLYNEQFF. For the CDR3, the DNA is TGTGCCAGCAGCTTCCTGATGCTGCGGGGATTATACAATGAGCAGTTCTTC. The chain links TRBV11-2 to TRBJ2-1; a possible D gene is TRBD2 (6 bases). Germline V gives CDR1 SGHAT, CDR2 FQNNGV. V shed 3 bases and J shed 4 bases, with 19 bases lying between them. The CDR3 extends over 17 amino acids.

V and J are TRBV30 and TRBJ1-4; the match to TRBD1 covers 7 bases. J lost 2 bases, V lost 2 bases, and 14 bases had no gene match. Germline CDR1 and CDR2: GTSNPN and SVGIG (reference sequence). CDR3 length equals 18 residues. CDR3 in amino acids: CAWSLFPTGKRTNEKLFF. In nucleotides, the CDR3 is TGTGCCTGGAGTCTCTTTCCGACAGGGAAAAGGACTAATGAAAAACTGTTTTTT.

The chain recombines TRBV6-5 with TRBJ1-1; D ambiguous. Looked up from germline, CDR1 is MNHEY and CDR2 is SVGAGI. Trimming left V 2 bases short and J 3 bases short, with 10 bases between. The CDR3 runs to 14 residues. CDR3 region: CASSYRSVYTEAFF. Written as DNA, the CDR3 is TGTGCCAGCAGTTACCGATCGGTCTACACTGAAGCTTTCTTT.

The CDR3 protein is CASSFISGGTYEQYF. The CDR3 DNA reads TGTGCCAGCAGTTTCATTAGCGGGGGGACCTACGAGCAGTACTTC. V gene TRBV28 combines with J gene TRBJ2-7; 10 nucleotides match TRBD2. With 3 bases clipped from V and 2 bases from J, the junction kept 4 bases outside the gene matches. Germline assignment: CDR1 MDHEN and CDR2 SYDVKM. The CDR3 has 15 residues.

The CDR3 here is CAISESPGQGEETQYF. The CDR3, as DNA: TGTGCCATCAGTGAGTCCCCGGGACAGGGGGAAGAGACCCAGTACTTC. The chain combines TRBV10-3 with TRBJ2-5, with 11 bases that match TRBD1. Germline loops: CDR1 ENHRY, CDR2 SYGVKD. V lost 0 bases to trimming and J lost 3 bases; unmatched junction nucleotides: 3. The CDR3 consists of 16 residues.

The chain uses TRBV30 and TRBJ1-6; D may be TRBD1 (6 bases). This CDR3 spans 14 amino acids. V was cut by 4 bases and J by 6 bases, with 13 bases left in between. Germline V CDR1 and CDR2: GTSNPN, SVGIG (reference sequence). The CDR3 DNA follows: TGTGCCTGGACCGGGGGGCTAATTAATTCACCCCTCCACTTT. This codes for CAWTGGLINSPLHF.

This chain uses TRBV2 with TRBJ2-7; D is ambiguous. Trimming took 5 bases from V and 4 from J, leaving 9 bases between them. The CDR3 has 12 amino acids. From germline, CDR1 is SNHLY and CDR2 FYNNEI. CDR3 sequence reads: CASSITVYEQYF. CDR3 bases: TGTGCCAGCAGTATTACAGTGTACGAGCAGTACTTC.